This note documents a single T cell receptor (beta chain) sequence. TCRdb keeps only in-frame clones here, not all; method: immunoSEQ multiplex PCR. The sample holds roughly 96,000 clones, roughly 90% seen once. The source of the sample is a study of T cell responses to AZD1222 COVID-19 vaccine. The CDR3 spans 15 residues. Germline V gene data show CDR1 as SGHTS and CDR2 as YDEGEE. V trimming: 3 bases; J trimming: 3 bases; junction bases outside the gene matches: 8. The genes are TRBV5-8 and TRBJ1-1; 7 bases agree with TRBD1. Sample: peripheral blood, taken 28 days after the second AZD1222 dose. This sequence was found in an adult who received the AZD1222 COVID-19 vaccine. CDR3 nucleotides: TGTGCCAGCAGCTGGGAACAGGGGCGAGACACTGAAGCTTTCTTT. This gives the protein CASSWEQGRDTEAFF.